The next 32 T cell receptor beta chains were all read from a single sample in a study of beta chain features in type 1 diabetes listed by TCRdb under 2018. Library preparation was by the immunoSEQ multiplex PCR assay. The entire isolated RNA was reverse transcribed using the High Capacity cDNA Reverse Transcription Kit, and thus expressed TCRB transcripts were sequenced. Not all clones reach the TCRdb copy of this immuneACCESS table, which keeps in-frame sequences only. Checked studies attribute under half of the gap to unresolved V genes and leave the rest unexplained. This sample is represented by about 180,000 clones; 10% to 15% of them were singletons. The ten largest account for roughly 0.56% of the sample. The sample taken for sequencing was central memory CD4+ T cells from blood. All receptors derive from a woman under 30 in good health.

The chain employs TRBV27 and TRBJ1-5; tentative D call: TRBD1 (6 bases). V lost 4 bases and J lost 3, with 16 bases in between. Germline V gene sequence: CDR1 MNHEY, CDR2 SMNVEV (reference sequence). The CDR3 is 16 amino acids. The DNA of the CDR3 is TGTGCCAGCAGTTCCCGGGGGAGGGACATCAATCAGCCCCAGCATTTT. The encoded protein is CASSSRGRDINQPQHF.

This clone was seen a few times. J is TRBJ1-2 and V is TRBV28; D gene ambiguous. The CDR3 is 12 residues long. Germline CDR1 is MDHEN and CDR2 is SYDVKM. Trimming took 6 bases from V and 8 from J, leaving 13 bases between them. This CDR3 is CASSSSWRGYTF. The CDR3 DNA sequence: TGTGCCAGCAGCTCTTCATGGAGGGGCTACACCTTC.

The rearrangement links TRBV19 to TRBJ2-5; 11 bases line up with TRBD2. Germline loops: CDR1 LNHDA, CDR2 SQIVND (reference sequence). V lost 1 base to trimming and J lost 1 base; unmatched junction nucleotides: 5. This CDR3 comprises 17 residues. The DNA for the CDR3 is TGTGCCAGTAGTATAGGGGCTAGCGGGAGGCCCCAAGAGACCCAGTACTTC. The encoded protein is CASSIGASGRPQETQYF.

V usage is TRBV27 and J usage is TRBJ1-2; 7 bases fit TRBD1. The CDR3 is made up of 14 amino acids. The V gene's germline CDR1 is MNHEY and CDR2 SMNVEV (reference sequence). Losses at the gene ends were 5 bases for V and 2 bases for J; bases not matched to a gene: 5. The chain's CDR3 is CASSLRQGNYGYTF. The CDR3, as DNA: TGTGCCAGCAGTCTTCGACAGGGCAACTATGGCTACACCTTC.

This rearrangement joins TRBV4-2 to TRBJ2-1, with TRBD2 matching 12 bases. Germline-derived CDR1 and CDR2 are LGHNA and YNFKEQ. The CDR3 spans 15 residues. V was pared by 0 bases and J by 10 bases, with 4 bases of the junction left unmatched. The CDR3 DNA reads as TGTGCCAGCAGCCAAGAAACTAGCGGGAGGTTGGAGCAGTTCTTC. Translating gives CASSQETSGRLEQFF.

The CDR3 loop is CSGRRERDTGELFF. The CDR3 bases are TGCAGCGGTCGACGGGAAAGGGACACCGGGGAGCTGTTTTTT. This chain connects TRBV29-1 to TRBJ2-2, with a possible D match to TRBD2 (5 bases). The germline CDR1 and CDR2 sequences are SQVTM and ANQGSEA. The CDR3 has 14 amino acids. Trimming left V 7 bases short and J 3 bases short, with 15 bases between.

The table lists this clone with many counts. This chain uses TRBV19 with TRBJ2-1; the match to TRBD2 covers 10 bases. Germline CDR1 reads LNHDA; CDR2 reads SQIVND (reference sequence). The CDR3 spans 15 residues. The V and J ends lost 6 bases and 6 bases, in that order; junction bases with no gene match: 8. This CDR3 is CASRTRTSGTNEQFF. The CDR3 DNA reads TGTGCCAGTAGGACCCGGACTAGCGGAACCAATGAGCAGTTCTTC.

The genes are TRBV30 and TRBJ2-5; TRBD2 matches at 9 bases. CDR3 size: 14 residues. V trimming: 0 bases; J trimming: 5 bases; junction bases outside the gene matches: 4. Germline CDR1 reads GTSNPN; CDR2 reads SVGIG (reference sequence). CDR3 in DNA: TGTGCCTGGAGTGTAGGGCTAGCGGGGGAGACCCAGTACTTC. It yields the protein CAWSVGLAGETQYF.

The rearrangement joins TRBV6-1 to TRBJ1-2; D perhaps matches TRBD1 (5 bases). CDR1 and CDR2 from the germline V gene are MNHNS and SASEGT. The CDR3 is 15 residues long. The germline V and J ends were trimmed by 0 bases and 4 bases, with 12 bases remaining between them. The DNA of the CDR3 is TGTGCCAGCAGTGAAGCGGAAAGGAGGGGCTATGGCTACACCTTC. It yields the protein CASSEAERRGYGYTF.

This chain connects TRBV15 to TRBJ2-2; no clear D gene. The CDR3 runs to 15 residues. Trimming stripped 4 bases from V and 3 bases from J, with 12 bases between. Germline CDR1 is LNHNV and CDR2 is YYDKDF (reference sequence). The CDR3 loop is CATSKARGHTGELFF. In DNA, the CDR3 is TGTGCCACCAGCAAAGCCCGAGGCCACACCGGGGAGCTGTTTTTT. The whole variable domain, filled in from reference TRBV15 and TRBJ2-2, reads DAMVIQNPRYQVTQFGKPVTLSCSQTLNHNVMYWYQQKSSQAPKLLFHYYDKDFNNEADTPDNFQSRRPNTSFCFLDIRSPGLGDTAMYLCATSKARGHTGELFFGEGSRLTVL.

The chain employs TRBV28 and TRBJ2-1, with D maybe TRBD2 (5 bases). The germline V and J ends were trimmed by 2 bases and 6 bases, with 11 bases remaining between them. The germline CDR1 and CDR2 sequences are MDHEN and SYDVKM. The CDR3 spans 14 residues. In nucleotides, the CDR3 is TGTGCCAGCAGTTTACCTAGCCCCTCCAATGAGCAGTTCTTC. Its protein is CASSLPSPSNEQFF.

There are a few counts of this clone. The rearrangement links TRBV18 to TRBJ1-2, with 7 nucleotides matching TRBD1. This CDR3 contains 15 residues. The V gene's germline CDR1 is KGHSH and CDR2 LQKENI. V dropped 2 bases and J dropped 2; count of bases not matched to a gene: 5. The CDR3 is CASSPSTGSNYGYTF. The CDR3 bases are TGTGCCAGCTCACCATCGACAGGGTCAAACTATGGCTACACCTTC.

This clone was seen only a few times. Different DNA sequences within this sample yield the same CDR3. This chain links TRBV30 with TRBJ1-5; D may be TRBD1 (5 bases). V gave up 3 bases and J gave up 4 bases, with 10 bases separating them. CDR3 length: 13 amino acids. The V gene's germline CDR1 is GTSNPN and CDR2 SVGIG (reference sequence). The DNA for the CDR3 is TGTGCCTGGAGCGCTACAGGAAATCAGCCCCAGCATTTT. Protein sequence: CAWSATGNQPQHF.

The CDR3 nucleotides are TGTGCCAGCAGCTTTAGGACAGGGGGCACAGATACGCAGTATTTT. The encoded protein is CASSFRTGGTDTQYF. The rearrangement links TRBV9 to TRBJ2-3, with 9 positions matching TRBD1. CDR1 and CDR2 (germline): SGDLS, YYNGEE. The ends lost 4 bases at V and 1 base at J; junction bases unmatched: 4. This CDR3 comprises 15 residues.

The rearrangement uses TRBV6-1 and TRBJ2-5; 11 bases are a match to TRBD1. Germline-derived CDR1 and CDR2 are MNHNS and SASEGT. This CDR3 contains 16 residues. V trimming: 2 bases; J trimming: 4 bases; junction bases outside the gene matches: 6. CDR3 nucleotide sequence: TGTGCCAGCAGTGAATGGACCGGGACAGGGGGAGAGACCCAGTACTTC. It codes for CASSEWTGTGGETQYF.

The V call is TRBV14, the J call TRBJ2-1; tentatively, D is TRBD1 (6 bases). V lost 2 bases, J lost 7 bases, and 15 bases lay in between. The germline gives CDR1 SGHDN, CDR2 FVKESK. This CDR3 has 15 amino acids. CDR3 nucleotides: TGTGCCAGCAGCCAAACAGGGTTGAGAATGAATGAGCAGTTCTTC. This gives the protein CASSQTGLRMNEQFF.

This clone was found a few times. The V gene is TRBV7-3, the J gene TRBJ2-7; 8 bases fit TRBD1. This CDR3 comprises 16 residues. Germline lookup yields CDR1 SGHTA and CDR2 FQGTGA. The V segment lost 4 bases and the J segment 1 base; nucleotides outside the gene matches: 9. The CDR3 sequence is CASSSIGQGDSYEQYF. The CDR3 bases are TGTGCCAGCAGCTCGATCGGACAGGGAGATTCCTACGAGCAGTACTTC. The variable domain in full, with the rest retrieved from reference TRBV7-3 and TRBJ2-7, is GAGVSQTPSNKVTEKGKYVELRCDPISGHTALYWYRQSLGQGPEFLIYFQGTGAADDSGLPNDRFFAVRPEGSVSTLKIQRTERGDSAVYLCASSSIGQGDSYEQYFGPGTRLTVT.

J is TRBJ1-2 and V is TRBV28; D not certain. In germline, CDR1 is MDHEN, CDR2 SYDVKM. The CDR3 is 12 amino acids. V was cut by 10 bases and J by 4 bases, with 13 bases left in between. The CDR3 DNA reads TGTGCCACCTTAAATGCGGGCTATGGCTACACCTTC. Its translation is CATLNAGYGYTF.

The chain combines TRBV14 with TRBJ2-1, with 9 bases matching TRBD1. J was trimmed by 10 bases and V by 6 bases; bases with no gene match: 4. The germline CDR1 and CDR2 sequences are SGHDN and FVKESK. The CDR3 covers 12 residues. CDR3 loop: CASSRQGGEQFF. The CDR3, as DNA: TGTGCCAGCAGTCGACAGGGGGGCGAGCAGTTCTTC.

This chain uses TRBV29-1 with TRBJ2-3, with no clear D. CDR1 SQVTM and CDR2 ANQGSEA come from the germline V gene. V was shortened by 8 bases and J by 2 bases, with 17 bases between the two germline ends. CDR3 length: 14 amino acids. The CDR3 here is CSSVVNSYTDTQYF. In DNA, the CDR3 is TGCAGCTCTGTGGTTAACAGTTACACAGATACGCAGTATTTT.

V usage is TRBV10-3 and J usage is TRBJ2-1; 8 nucleotides agree with TRBD2. The CDR3 is 16 amino acids. J lost 6 bases, V lost 4 bases, and 11 bases had no gene match. Germline CDR1 ENHRY, CDR2 SYGVKD. The CDR3 reads CAISGFDPGTSNEQFF. CDR3 nucleotide sequence: TGTGCCATCAGTGGCTTCGATCCCGGGACTAGCAATGAGCAGTTCTTC.

This clone was detected only a few times. The chain is built from TRBV6-5 and TRBJ1-1; TRBD1 might be the D (5 bases). The V end lost 2 bases, the J end lost 5 bases, and 18 bases lay between the germline ends. Germline V gene sequence: CDR1 MNHEY, CDR2 SVGAGI. The length of the CDR3 is 16 residues. CDR3 nucleotides: TGTGCCAGCAGTTACCTCTCGGGACGTCGGGGGACTGAAGCTTTCTTT. Amino acids: CASSYLSGRRGTEAFF.

V usage is TRBV19 and J usage is TRBJ2-1; 10 positions agree with TRBD1. This CDR3 has 17 residues. V was pared by 7 bases and J by 7 bases, with 16 bases of the junction left unmatched. Germline V gene lookup returns CDR1 LNHDA and CDR2 SQIVND (reference sequence). The CDR3 region is CASMGTGTGVFRNEQFF. CDR3 nucleotide sequence: TGTGCCAGTATGGGAACCGGGACAGGGGTTTTTAGAAATGAGCAGTTCTTC.

This clone has just a few counts. The rearrangement joins TRBV30 to TRBJ1-2; 9 nucleotides line up with TRBD1. This CDR3 contains 15 residues. V gave up 1 base and J gave up 7 bases; unmatched junction bases: 10. The germline V gene encodes CDR1 GTSNPN and CDR2 SVGIG (reference sequence). CDR3 amino acids: CAWSDKGDRVTGYTF. Written as DNA, the CDR3 is TGTGCCTGGAGTGATAAAGGGGACAGGGTGACTGGCTACACCTTC.

The chain recombines TRBV30 with TRBJ2-1; 8 bases align to TRBD1. The CDR3 totals 14 residues. V lost 3 bases to trimming and J lost 3 bases; unmatched junction nucleotides: 4. Germline V CDR1 and CDR2: GTSNPN, SVGIG (reference sequence). Written as DNA, the CDR3 is TGTGCCTGGAGGACTGGGACAGGCTACAATGAGCAGTTCTTC. Its protein is CAWRTGTGYNEQFF.

This clone appeared a few times. V is TRBV4-3 and J is TRBJ2-7; 12 bases fit TRBD1. CDR1 LGHNA and CDR2 YSLEER come from the germline V gene. The V and J ends lost 3 bases and 6 bases, in that order; junction bases with no gene match: 12. The CDR3 runs 17 residues. The CDR3 sequence is CASSHRGPGQGAGEQYF. In DNA form, the CDR3 reads TGCGCCAGCAGCCATCGTGGACCGGGACAGGGGGCGGGCGAGCAGTACTTC.

In this sample, this clone turned up a few times. This rearrangement joins TRBV19 to TRBJ1-1; the D gene is possibly TRBD1 (5 bases). The CDR3 is made up of 14 amino acids. Germline lookup yields CDR1 LNHDA and CDR2 SQIVND (reference sequence). The ends were cut back, 4 bases at V and 2 bases at J, with 11 bases in the middle. CDR3 DNA sequence: TGTGCCAGTAGTAGACAGACCGGCAACACTGAAGCTTTCTTT. Residues: CASSRQTGNTEAFF.

There are a few counts of this clone. This chain uses TRBV4-1 with TRBJ2-1; D possibly corresponds to TRBD2 (5 bases). The CDR3 has 17 residues. CDR1 is MGHRA, CDR2 YSYEKL, per germline. V lost 4 bases and J 4 bases, leaving 20 bases between the germline ends. The CDR3 reads CASSPSLWEWGYNEQFF. The DNA for the CDR3 is TGCGCCAGCAGCCCCTCCCTGTGGGAGTGGGGATACAATGAGCAGTTCTTC.

The chain has TRBV7-7 and TRBJ2-1; 7 bases map to TRBD2. V was clipped by 5 bases and J by 5 bases; unmatched bases: 9. This CDR3 is 15 amino acids long. The germline V gene has CDR1 SSHAT and CDR2 FNYEAQ (reference sequence). The CDR3 reads CASSPAASGHNEQFF. For the CDR3, the DNA is TGTGCCAGCAGCCCTGCCGCTAGCGGTCACAATGAGCAGTTCTTC.

In this sample, this clone turned up a few times. DNA for the CDR3: TGTGCGGCTAGGGGCGAAACCTACGAGCAGTACTTC. This translates into CAARGETYEQYF. This chain uses TRBV2 with TRBJ2-7; maybe TRBD1 (5 bases). Germline V gives CDR1 SNHLY, CDR2 FYNNEI. This CDR3 region has 12 residues.

The chain combines TRBV4-2 with TRBJ2-3; 8 bases are shared with TRBD2. From germline, CDR1 is LGHNA and CDR2 YNFKEQ. The length of the CDR3 is 16 residues. V shed 1 base, J shed 5 bases, and the junction held 8 bases outside the gene matches. The CDR3 nucleotides are TGTGCCAGCAGCCAAGCCGGGAGGGCCAGGGAAGATACGCAGTATTTT. Its protein product is CASSQAGRAREDTQYF.

This chain links TRBV7-2 with TRBJ2-3; weak D call: TRBD1 (5 bases). This CDR3 is built from 15 residues. Germline V lookup: CDR1 SGHTA, CDR2 FQGNSA. V gave up 1 base and J gave up 3 bases, with 11 bases separating them. The CDR3 loop reads CASSLDLGRTDTQYF. The CDR3 bases are TGTGCCAGCAGCTTAGACTTGGGGCGGACAGATACGCAGTATTTT.